The following is a T cell receptor (beta chain) sequence with its context. The record originates from a study of T cell changes during pregnancy in multiple sclerosis. Measured with immunoSEQ multiplex PCR; TCRdb has only the in-frame clones, and not every one. The data hold approximately 100,000 clones, with 90% to 95% observed a single time. This sequence was found in a female donor with multiple sclerosis, enrolled in a pregnancy study. Sequencing used peripheral blood, obtained in the second trimester of pregnancy.

For the CDR3, the DNA is TGCAGCGTTGGACCCGGGAAGGCGTTTGAAGCTTTCTTT. It is translated as CSVGPGKAFEAFF. The rearrangement joins TRBV29-1 to TRBJ1-1; D call uncertain. Looked up from germline, CDR1 is SQVTM and CDR2 is ANQGSEA. V was trimmed by 4 bases and J by 7 bases, leaving 16 bases between them. This CDR3 comprises 13 residues.